This TCR beta chain came from a study of identical twins. TCRdb processed the 5' RACE reads anew with MiXCR; each CDR3 protein has one entry. The sample has nearly 900,000 distinct CDR3 sequences, approximately 13% seen once. CDR1 SGHAT and CDR2 FQDESV come from the germline V gene (reference sequence). J was trimmed by 4 bases and V by 0 bases; bases with no gene match: 6. The CDR3 contains 16 residues. This sample also appeared in a second study, on yellow fever vaccine responses in identical twins.

Sequenced: PBMCs. The origin of this receptor is a woman in her late teens or twenties in good health. V is TRBV11-1 and J is TRBJ1-1; 9 positions match TRBD1. The CDR3 DNA is TGTGCCAGCAGCTTAGCCCGTACAGGGGGCTTCACTGAAGCTTTCTTT. It yields the protein CASSLARTGGFTEAFF. Together with reference TRBV11-1 and TRBJ1-1, the CDR3 gives the full variable domain: EAEVAQSPRYKITEKSQAVAFWCDPISGHATLYWYRQILGQGPELLVQFQDESVVDDSQLPKDRFSAERLKGVDSTLKIQPAELGDSAMYLCASSLARTGGFTEAFFGQGTRLTVV.